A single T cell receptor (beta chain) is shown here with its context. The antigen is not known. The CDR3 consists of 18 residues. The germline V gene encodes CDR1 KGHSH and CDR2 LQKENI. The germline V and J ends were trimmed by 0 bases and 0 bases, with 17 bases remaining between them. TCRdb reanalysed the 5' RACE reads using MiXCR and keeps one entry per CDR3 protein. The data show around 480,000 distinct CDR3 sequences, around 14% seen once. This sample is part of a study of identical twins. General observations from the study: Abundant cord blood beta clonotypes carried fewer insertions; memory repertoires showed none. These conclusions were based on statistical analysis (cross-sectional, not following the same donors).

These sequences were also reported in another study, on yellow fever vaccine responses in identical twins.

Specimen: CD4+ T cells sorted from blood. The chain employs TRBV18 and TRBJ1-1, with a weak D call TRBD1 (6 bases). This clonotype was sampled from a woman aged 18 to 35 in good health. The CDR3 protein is CASSPPLRGGGMNTEAFF. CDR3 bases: TGTGCCAGCTCACCACCTTTGAGGGGAGGGGGAATGAACACTGAAGCTTTCTTT.